This TCR beta chain was observed in a study of T cell repertoires in cytomegalovirus infection. Study-level background: A matching HLA type, together with CMV infection, was signaled by public TCR beta signatures. Study-level findings and limits: People with CMV and the relevant HLA were identified by cumulative public TCR beta family frequency. Clonotype analysis showed dominance of the ex vivo response by HLA-C-restricted CMV-specific TCR beta clonotypes.

TCRdb re-called the reads with MiXCR, one entry per CDR3 protein. Altogether more than 250,000 distinct CDR3 sequences are present, more than 20% being singletons, with the ten largest covering roughly 13%. Trimming shortened V by 0 bases and J by 2 bases, and 7 bases separated the two germline ends. This CDR3 is built from 13 residues. Germline CDR1 GTSNPN, CDR2 SVGIG (reference sequence). Concerning this clonotype itself: Its antigen is undetermined.

This clonotype was sampled from a human donor in good health (CMV status not recorded). Some clones in this sample may be carry-over from other donors' samples. This chain links TRBV30 with TRBJ1-1, with unresolved D. Specimen: cultured PBMCs, collected from culture after CMV antigen stimulation. Here the CDR3 DNA reads TGTGCCTGGAGTGTACAGTACAACACTGAAGCTTTCTTT. The encoded protein is CAWSVQYNTEAFF. Based on the CDR3 plus reference TRBV30 and TRBJ1-1, the full variable domain is SQTIHQWPATLVQPVGSPLSLECTVEGTSNPNLYWYRQAAGRGLQLLFYSVGIGQISSEVPQNLSASRPQDRQFILSSKKLLLSDSGFYLCAWSVQYNTEAFFGQGTRLTVV.